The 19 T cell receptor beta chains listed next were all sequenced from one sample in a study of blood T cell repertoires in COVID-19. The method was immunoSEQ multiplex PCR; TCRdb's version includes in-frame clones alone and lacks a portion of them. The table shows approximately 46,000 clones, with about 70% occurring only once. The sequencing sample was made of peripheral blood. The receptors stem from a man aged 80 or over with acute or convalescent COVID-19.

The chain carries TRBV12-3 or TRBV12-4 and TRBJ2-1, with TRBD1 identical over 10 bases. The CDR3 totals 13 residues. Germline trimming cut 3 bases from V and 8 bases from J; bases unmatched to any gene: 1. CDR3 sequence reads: CASSFDRGHEQFF. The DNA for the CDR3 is TGTGCCAGCAGTTTTGACAGGGGGCATGAGCAGTTCTTC.

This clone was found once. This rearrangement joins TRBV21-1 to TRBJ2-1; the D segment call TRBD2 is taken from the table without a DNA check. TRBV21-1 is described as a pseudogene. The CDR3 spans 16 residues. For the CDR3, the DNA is TGTGCCAGCATCAACTCTAACTTTTTCTCCTACAATGAGCAGTTCTTC. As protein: CASINSNFFSYNEQFF.

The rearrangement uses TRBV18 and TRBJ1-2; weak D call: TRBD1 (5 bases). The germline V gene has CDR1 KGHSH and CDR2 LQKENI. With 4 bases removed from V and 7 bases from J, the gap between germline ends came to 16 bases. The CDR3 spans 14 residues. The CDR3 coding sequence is TGTGCCAGCTCACTATCGACAGCAAACAGTGGCTACACCTTC. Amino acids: CASSLSTANSGYTF.

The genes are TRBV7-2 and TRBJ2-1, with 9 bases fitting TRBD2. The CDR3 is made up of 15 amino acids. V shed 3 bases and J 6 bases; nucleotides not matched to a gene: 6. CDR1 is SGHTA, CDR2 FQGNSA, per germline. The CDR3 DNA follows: TGTGCCAGCAGCTTCCCCGGGACTAGCCTCAATGAGCAGTTCTTC. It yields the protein CASSFPGTSLNEQFF.

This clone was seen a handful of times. The DNA of the CDR3 is TGTGCCAGCAGCCTGAGGGTGGGGAACACTGAAGCTTTCTTT. It specifies CASSLRVGNTEAFF. The rearrangement joins TRBV28 to TRBJ1-1; no firm D call. The CDR3 runs to 14 residues. Germline-derived CDR1 and CDR2 are MDHEN and SYDVKM. Trimming cost V 6 bases and J 1 base, with 12 bases left between them.

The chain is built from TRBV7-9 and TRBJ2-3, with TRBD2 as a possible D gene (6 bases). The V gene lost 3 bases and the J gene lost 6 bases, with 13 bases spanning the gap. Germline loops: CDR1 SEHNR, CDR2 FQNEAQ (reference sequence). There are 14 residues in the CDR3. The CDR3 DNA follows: TGTGCCAGCAGCTTGGAGGGAGCAGGGGATACGCAGTATTTT. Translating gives CASSLEGAGDTQYF.

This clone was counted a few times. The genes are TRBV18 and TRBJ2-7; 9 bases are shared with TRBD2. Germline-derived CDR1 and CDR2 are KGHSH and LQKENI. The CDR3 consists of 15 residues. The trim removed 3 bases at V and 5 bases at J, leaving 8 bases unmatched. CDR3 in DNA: TGTGCCAGCTCACCCACGGCGGGAGGGTTCCACGAGCAGTACTTC. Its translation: CASSPTAGGFHEQYF.

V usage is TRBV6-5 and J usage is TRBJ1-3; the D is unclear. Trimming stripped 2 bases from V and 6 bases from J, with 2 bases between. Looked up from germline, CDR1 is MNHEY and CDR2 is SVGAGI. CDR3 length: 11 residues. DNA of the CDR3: TGTGCCAGCAGTTACCTAAACACCATATATTTT. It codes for CASSYLNTIYF.

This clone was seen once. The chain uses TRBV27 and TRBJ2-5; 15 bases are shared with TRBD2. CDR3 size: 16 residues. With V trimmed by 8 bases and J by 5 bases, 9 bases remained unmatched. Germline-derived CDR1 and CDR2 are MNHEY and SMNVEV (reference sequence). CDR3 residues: CASGRTSGRARETQYF. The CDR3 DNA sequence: TGTGCCAGCGGACGGACTAGCGGGAGGGCCCGGGAGACCCAGTACTTC.

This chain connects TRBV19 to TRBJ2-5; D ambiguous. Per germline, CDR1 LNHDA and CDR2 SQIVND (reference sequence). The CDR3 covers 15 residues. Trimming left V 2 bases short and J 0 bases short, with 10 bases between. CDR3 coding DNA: TGTGCCAGTAGTATAAGACTCTCGTACCAAGAGACCCAGTACTTC. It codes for CASSIRLSYQETQYF.

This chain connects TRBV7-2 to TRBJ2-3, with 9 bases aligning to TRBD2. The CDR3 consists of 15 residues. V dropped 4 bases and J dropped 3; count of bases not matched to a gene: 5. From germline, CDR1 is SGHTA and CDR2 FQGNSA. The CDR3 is CASSSTGLATDTQYF. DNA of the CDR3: TGTGCCAGCAGCTCTACAGGACTAGCGACAGATACGCAGTATTTT.

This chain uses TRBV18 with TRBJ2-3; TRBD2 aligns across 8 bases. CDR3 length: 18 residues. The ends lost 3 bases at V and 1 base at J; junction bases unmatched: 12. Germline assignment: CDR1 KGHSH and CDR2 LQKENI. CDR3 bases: TGTGCCAGCTCACCCGCCCAGAGCGGGAGATCCCGCACAGATACGCAGTATTTT. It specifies CASSPAQSGRSRTDTQYF.

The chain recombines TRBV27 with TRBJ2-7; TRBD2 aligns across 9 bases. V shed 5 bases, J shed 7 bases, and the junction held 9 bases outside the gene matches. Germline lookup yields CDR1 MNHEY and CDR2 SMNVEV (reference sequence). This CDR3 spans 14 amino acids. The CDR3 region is CASSPGLAREEQYF. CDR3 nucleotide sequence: TGTGCCAGCAGTCCGGGACTAGCCAGGGAGGAGCAGTACTTC.

CDR3 bases: TGCGCCAGCGGGCGGGAGTCCCCTTCCTACAATGAGCAGTTCTTC. It is translated as CASGRESPSYNEQFF. The gene calls are TRBV5-1 and TRBJ2-1, with 7 bases identical to TRBD2. J lost 1 base, V lost 7 bases, and 8 bases had no gene match. Per the germline V gene, CDR1 is SGHRS and CDR2 is YFSETQ. There are 15 residues in the CDR3.

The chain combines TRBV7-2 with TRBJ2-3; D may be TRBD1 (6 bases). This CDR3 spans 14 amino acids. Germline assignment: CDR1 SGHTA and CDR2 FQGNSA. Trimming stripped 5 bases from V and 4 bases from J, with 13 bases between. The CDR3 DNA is TGTGCCAGCAGCAAAAGACCAGGGGCAGATACGCAGTATTTT. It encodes CASSKRPGADTQYF.

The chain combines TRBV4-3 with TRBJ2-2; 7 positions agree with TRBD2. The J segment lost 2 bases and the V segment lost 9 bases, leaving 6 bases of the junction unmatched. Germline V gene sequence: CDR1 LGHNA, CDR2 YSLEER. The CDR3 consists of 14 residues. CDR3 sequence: CASERDLNTGELFF. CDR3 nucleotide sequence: TGCGCCAGTGAGCGGGACCTCAACACCGGGGAGCTGTTTTTT.

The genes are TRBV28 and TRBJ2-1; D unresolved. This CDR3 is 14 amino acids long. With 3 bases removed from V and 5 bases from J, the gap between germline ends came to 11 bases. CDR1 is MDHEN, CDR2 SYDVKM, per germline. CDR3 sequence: CASSLTDWNNEQFF. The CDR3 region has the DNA TGTGCCAGCAGTTTGACCGACTGGAACAATGAGCAGTTCTTC.

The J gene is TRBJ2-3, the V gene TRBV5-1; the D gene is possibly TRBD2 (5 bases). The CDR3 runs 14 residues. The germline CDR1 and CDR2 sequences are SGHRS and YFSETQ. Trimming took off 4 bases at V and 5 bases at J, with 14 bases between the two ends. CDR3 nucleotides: TGCGCCAGCAGCCCGTTGGAGGAAGGAGATACGCAGTATTTT. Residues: CASSPLEEGDTQYF.

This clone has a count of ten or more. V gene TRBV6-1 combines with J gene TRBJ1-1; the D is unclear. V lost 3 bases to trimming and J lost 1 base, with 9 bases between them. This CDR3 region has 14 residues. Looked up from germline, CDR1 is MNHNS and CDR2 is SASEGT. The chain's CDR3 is CASSDAGENTEAFF. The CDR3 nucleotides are TGTGCCAGCAGTGACGCGGGAGAGAACACTGAAGCTTTCTTT.